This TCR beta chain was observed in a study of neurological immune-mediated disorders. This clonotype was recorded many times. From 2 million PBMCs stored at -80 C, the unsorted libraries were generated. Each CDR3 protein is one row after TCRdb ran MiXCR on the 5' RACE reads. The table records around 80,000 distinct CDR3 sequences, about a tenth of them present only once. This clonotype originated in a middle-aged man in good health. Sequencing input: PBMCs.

The CDR3 loop reads CASSANVGEAFF. The DNA for the CDR3 is TGCGCCAGCAGCGCAAACGTGGGAGAAGCTTTCTTT. V gene TRBV5-1 combines with J gene TRBJ1-1; no clear D. The V and J ends lost 4 bases and 8 bases respectively, with 12 bases between them. Germline lookup yields CDR1 SGHRS and CDR2 YFSETQ. CDR3 length: 12 amino acids.